This paragraph reports one T cell receptor (beta chain). This specimen comes from a study of shared clonotypes between healthy human individuals. CDR1 is LNHDA and CDR2 is SQIVND in the germline V gene (reference sequence). V was shortened by 0 bases and J by 8 bases, with 7 bases between the two germline ends. The CDR3 has 13 residues. Method: immunoSEQ multiplex PCR; TCRdb's copy keeps in-frame clones and lacks some. This table has some 2,000,000 clones, roughly 95% appearing once. The rearrangement links TRBV19 to TRBJ2-2; D gene uncertain. The TCR comes from a man between 18 and 35 years old in good health. Sequencing was carried out using naive CD4+ T cells sorted from blood. This sample's subset: CD45RA+ positively selected. The CDR3, as DNA: TGTGCCAGTAGTATAGATCCACGAGGGGAGCTGTTTTTT. Encoded protein: CASSIDPRGELFF.